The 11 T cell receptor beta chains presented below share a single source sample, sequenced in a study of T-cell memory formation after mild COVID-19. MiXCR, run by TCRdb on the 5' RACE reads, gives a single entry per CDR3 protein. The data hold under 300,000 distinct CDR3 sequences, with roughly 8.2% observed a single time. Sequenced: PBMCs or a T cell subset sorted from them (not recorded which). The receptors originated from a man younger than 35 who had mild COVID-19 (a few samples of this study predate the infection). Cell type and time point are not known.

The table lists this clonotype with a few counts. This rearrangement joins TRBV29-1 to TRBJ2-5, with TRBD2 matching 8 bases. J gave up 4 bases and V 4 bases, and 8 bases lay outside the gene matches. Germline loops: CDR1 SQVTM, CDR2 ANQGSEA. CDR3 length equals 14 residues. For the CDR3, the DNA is TGCAGCGTTGTAATGCGGGGGGCAGGAGAGACCCAGTACTTC. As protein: CSVVMRGAGETQYF.

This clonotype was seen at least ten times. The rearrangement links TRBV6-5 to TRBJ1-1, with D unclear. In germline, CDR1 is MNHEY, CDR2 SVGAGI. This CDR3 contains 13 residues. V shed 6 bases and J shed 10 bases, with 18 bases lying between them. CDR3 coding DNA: TGTGCCAGCAGCCGAGGTGGCCCGGAGGGAGCTTTCTTT. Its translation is CASSRGGPEGAFF.

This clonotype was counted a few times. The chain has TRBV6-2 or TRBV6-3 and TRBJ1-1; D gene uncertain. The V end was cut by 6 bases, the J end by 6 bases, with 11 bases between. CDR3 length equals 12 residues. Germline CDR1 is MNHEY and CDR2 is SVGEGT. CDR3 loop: CASSHLHAEAFF. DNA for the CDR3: TGTGCCAGCAGCCACCTCCACGCTGAAGCTTTCTTT.

The CDR3 protein is CASTLRNREVSDNEQFF. The CDR3 DNA sequence: TGTGCCAGCACCCTAAGGAACAGGGAGGTTTCGGACAATGAGCAGTTCTTC. V usage is TRBV7-9 and J usage is TRBJ2-1; D might be TRBD1 or TRBD2, each matching 6 bases. The germline V and J ends were trimmed by 7 bases and 5 bases, with 24 bases remaining between them. The V gene's germline CDR1 is SEHNR and CDR2 FQNEAQ (reference sequence). The CDR3 is 17 residues long.

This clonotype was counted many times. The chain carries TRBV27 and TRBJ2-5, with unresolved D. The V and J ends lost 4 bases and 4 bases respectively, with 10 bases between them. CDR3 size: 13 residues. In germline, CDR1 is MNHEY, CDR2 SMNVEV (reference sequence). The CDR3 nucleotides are TGTGCCAGCAGTTCCCACGGGCTAGAGACCCAGTACTTC. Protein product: CASSSHGLETQYF.

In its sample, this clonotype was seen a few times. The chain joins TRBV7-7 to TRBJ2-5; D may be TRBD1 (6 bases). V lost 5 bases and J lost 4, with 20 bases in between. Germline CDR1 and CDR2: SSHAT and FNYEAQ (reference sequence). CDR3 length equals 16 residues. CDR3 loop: CASSPLGGLVGETQYF. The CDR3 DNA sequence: TGTGCCAGCAGCCCCCTAGGGGGATTAGTTGGAGAGACCCAGTACTTC. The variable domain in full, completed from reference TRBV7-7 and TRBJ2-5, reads GAGVSQSPRYKVTKRGQDVTLRCDPISSHATLYWYQQALGQGPEFLTYFNYEAQPDKSGLPSDRFSAERPEGSISTLTIQRTEQRDSAMYRCASSPLGGLVGETQYFGPGTRLLVL.

In DNA form, the CDR3 reads TGCGCCAGCAGCTTGGAATCGAACACCGGGGAGCTGTTTTTT. Protein sequence: CASSLESNTGELFF. The chain recombines TRBV5-1 with TRBJ2-2; no clear D. The germline V gene encodes CDR1 SGHRS and CDR2 YFSETQ. The CDR3 is 14 residues long. The V end was cut by 0 bases, the J end by 0 bases, with 3 bases between.

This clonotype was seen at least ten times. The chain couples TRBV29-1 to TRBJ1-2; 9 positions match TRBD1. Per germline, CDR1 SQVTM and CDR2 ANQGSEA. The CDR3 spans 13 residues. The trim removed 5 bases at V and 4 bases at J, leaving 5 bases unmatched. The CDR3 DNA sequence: TGCAGCGTTACGGGACAGGGACGCTATGGCTACACCTTC. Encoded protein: CSVTGQGRYGYTF. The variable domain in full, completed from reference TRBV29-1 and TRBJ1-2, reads SAVISQKPSRDICQRGTSLTIQCQVDSQVTMMFWYRQQPGQSLTLIATANQGSEATYESGFVIDKFPISRPNLTFSTLTVSNMSPEDSSIYLCSVTGQGRYGYTFGSGTRLTVV.

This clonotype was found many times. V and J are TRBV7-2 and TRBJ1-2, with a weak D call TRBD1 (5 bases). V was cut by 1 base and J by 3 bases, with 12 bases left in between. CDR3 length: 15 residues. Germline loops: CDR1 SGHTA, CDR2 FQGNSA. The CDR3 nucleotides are TGTGCCAGCAGCTTAGTTGGGGGGGTGGACTATGGCTACACCTTC. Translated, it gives CASSLVGGVDYGYTF.

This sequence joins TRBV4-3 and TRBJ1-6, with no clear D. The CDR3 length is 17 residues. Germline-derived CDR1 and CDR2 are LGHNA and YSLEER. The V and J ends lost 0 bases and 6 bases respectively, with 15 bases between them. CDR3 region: CASSQDPGSASNSPLHF. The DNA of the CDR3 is TGCGCCAGCAGCCAAGATCCAGGATCGGCCTCTAATTCACCCCTCCACTTT.

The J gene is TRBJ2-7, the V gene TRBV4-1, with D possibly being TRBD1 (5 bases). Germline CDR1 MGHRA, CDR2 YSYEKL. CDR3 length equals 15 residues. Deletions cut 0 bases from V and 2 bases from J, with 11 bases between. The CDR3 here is CASSQDLSRAYEQYV. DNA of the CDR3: TGCGCCAGCAGCCAAGATCTGTCCAGGGCCTACGAGCAGTACGTC.